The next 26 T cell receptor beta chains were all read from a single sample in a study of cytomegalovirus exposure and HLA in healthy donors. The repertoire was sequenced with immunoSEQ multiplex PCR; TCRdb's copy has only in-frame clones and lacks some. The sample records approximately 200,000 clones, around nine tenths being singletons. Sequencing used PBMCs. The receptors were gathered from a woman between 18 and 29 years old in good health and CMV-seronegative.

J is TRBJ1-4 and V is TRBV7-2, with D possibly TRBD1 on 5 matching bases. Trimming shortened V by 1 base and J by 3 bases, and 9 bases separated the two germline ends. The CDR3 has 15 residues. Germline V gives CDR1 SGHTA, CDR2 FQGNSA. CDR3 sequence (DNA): TGTGCCAGCAGCTTAGGGGGGAGGGCTAATGAAAAACTGTTTTTT. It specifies CASSLGGRANEKLFF.

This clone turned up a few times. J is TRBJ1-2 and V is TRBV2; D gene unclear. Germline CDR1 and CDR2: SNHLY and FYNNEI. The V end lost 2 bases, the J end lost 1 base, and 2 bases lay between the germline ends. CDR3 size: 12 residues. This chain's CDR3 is CASSERNYGYTF. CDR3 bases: TGTGCCAGCAGTGAACGTAACTATGGCTACACCTTC.

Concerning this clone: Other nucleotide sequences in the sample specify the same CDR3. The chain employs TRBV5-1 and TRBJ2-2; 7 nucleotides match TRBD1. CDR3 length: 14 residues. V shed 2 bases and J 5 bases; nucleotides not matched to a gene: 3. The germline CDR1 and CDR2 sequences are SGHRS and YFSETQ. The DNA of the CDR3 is TGCGCCAGCAGCTTTACAGGGGATACCGGGGAGCTGTTTTTT. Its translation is CASSFTGDTGELFF. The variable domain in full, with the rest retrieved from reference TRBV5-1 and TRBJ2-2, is KAGVTQTPRYLIKTRGQQVTLSCSPISGHRSVSWYQQTPGQGLQFLFEYFSETQRNKGNFPGRFSGRQFSNSRSEMNVSTLELGDSALYLCASSFTGDTGELFFGEGSRLTVL.

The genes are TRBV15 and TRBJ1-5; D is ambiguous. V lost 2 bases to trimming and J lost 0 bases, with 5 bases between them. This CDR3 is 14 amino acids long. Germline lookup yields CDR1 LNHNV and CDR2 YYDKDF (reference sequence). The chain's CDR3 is CATSRYYSNQPQHF. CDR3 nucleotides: TGTGCCACCAGCAGATATTATAGCAATCAGCCCCAGCATTTT.

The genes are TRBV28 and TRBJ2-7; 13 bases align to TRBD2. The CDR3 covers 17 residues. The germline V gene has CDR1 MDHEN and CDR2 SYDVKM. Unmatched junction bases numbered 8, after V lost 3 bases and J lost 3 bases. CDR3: CASSFWGLAGSGYEQYF. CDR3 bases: TGTGCCAGCAGTTTTTGGGGACTAGCGGGGTCAGGCTACGAGCAGTACTTC. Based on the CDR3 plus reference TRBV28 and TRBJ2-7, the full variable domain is DVKVTQSSRYLVKRTGEKVFLECVQDMDHENMFWYRQDPGLGLRLIYFSYDVKMKEKGDIPEGYSVSREKKERFSLILESASTNQTSMYLCASSFWGLAGSGYEQYFGPGTRLTVT.

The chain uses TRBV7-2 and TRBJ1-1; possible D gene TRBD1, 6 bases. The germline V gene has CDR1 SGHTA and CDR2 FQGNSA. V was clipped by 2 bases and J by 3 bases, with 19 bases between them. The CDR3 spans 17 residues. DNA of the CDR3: TGTGCCAGCAGCTTAACAGGCTTGGGGGGGGCGTACACTGAAGCTTTCTTT. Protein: CASSLTGLGGAYTEAFF.

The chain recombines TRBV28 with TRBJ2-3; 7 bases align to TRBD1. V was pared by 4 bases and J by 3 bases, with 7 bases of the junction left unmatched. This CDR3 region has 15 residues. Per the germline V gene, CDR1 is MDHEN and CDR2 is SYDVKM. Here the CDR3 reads CASSSPGQKTDTQYF. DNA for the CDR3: TGTGCCAGCAGTTCCCCGGGACAGAAGACAGATACGCAGTATTTT. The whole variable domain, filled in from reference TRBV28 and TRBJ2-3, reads DVKVTQSSRYLVKRTGEKVFLECVQDMDHENMFWYRQDPGLGLRLIYFSYDVKMKEKGDIPEGYSVSREKKERFSLILESASTNQTSMYLCASSSPGQKTDTQYFGPGTRLTVL.

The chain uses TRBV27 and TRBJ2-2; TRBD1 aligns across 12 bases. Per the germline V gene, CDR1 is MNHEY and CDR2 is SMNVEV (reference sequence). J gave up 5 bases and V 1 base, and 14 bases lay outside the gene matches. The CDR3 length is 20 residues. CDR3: CASSLYRLSGQGAWTGELFF. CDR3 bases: TGTGCCAGCAGTTTATACCGCCTATCGGGACAGGGGGCTTGGACCGGGGAGCTGTTTTTT.

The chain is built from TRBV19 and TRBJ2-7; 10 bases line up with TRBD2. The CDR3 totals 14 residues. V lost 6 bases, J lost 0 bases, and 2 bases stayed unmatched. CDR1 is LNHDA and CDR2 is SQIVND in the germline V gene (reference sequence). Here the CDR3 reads CASSSSGSSYEQYF. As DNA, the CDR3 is TGTGCCAGTAGCTCTAGCGGGAGCTCCTACGAGCAGTACTTC.

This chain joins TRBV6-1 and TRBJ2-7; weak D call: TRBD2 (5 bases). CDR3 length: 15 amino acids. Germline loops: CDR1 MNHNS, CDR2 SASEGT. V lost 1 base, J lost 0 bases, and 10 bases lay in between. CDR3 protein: CASSEGGPYSYEQYF. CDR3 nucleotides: TGTGCCAGCAGTGAAGGCGGGCCTTACTCCTACGAGCAGTACTTC.

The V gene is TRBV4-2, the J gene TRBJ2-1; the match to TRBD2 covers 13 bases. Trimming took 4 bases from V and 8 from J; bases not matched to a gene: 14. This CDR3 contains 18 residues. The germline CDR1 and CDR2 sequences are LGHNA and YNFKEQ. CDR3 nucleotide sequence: TGTGCCAGCAGCCTGGGTACAGGGACTAGCGGGATATGGGATGAGCAGTTCTTC. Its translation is CASSLGTGTSGIWDEQFF.

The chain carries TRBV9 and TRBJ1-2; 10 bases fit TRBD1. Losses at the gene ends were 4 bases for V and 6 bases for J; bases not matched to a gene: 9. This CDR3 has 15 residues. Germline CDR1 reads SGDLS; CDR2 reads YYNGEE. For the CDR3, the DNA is TGTGCCAGCAGCACTACCGGGACAGGGGACAATGGCTACACCTTC. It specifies CASSTTGTGDNGYTF. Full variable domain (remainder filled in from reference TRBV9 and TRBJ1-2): DSGVTQTPKHLITATGQRVTLRCSPRSGDLSVYWYQQSLDQGLQFLIQYYNGEERAKGNILERFSAQQFPDLHSELNLSSLELGDSALYFCASSTTGTGDNGYTFGSGTRLTVV.

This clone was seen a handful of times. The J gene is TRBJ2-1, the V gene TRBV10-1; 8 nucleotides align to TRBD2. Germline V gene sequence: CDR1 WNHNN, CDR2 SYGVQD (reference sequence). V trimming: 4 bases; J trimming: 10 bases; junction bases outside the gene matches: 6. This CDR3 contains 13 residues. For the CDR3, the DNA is TGCGCCAGCAGTGTAGCGGGACCGAGCGAGCAGTTCTTC. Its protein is CASSVAGPSEQFF.

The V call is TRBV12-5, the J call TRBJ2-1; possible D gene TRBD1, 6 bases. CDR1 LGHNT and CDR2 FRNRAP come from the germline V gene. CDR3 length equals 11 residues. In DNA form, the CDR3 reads TGTGGCGGACAGTTCCGCAATGAGCAGTTCTTC. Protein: CGGQFRNEQFF.

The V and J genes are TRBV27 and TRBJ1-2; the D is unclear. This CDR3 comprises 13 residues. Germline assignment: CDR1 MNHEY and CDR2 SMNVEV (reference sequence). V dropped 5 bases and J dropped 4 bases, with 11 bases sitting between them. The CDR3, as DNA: TGTGCCAGCAGTCTTAGCCTTGGCTATGGCTACACCTTC. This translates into CASSLSLGYGYTF.

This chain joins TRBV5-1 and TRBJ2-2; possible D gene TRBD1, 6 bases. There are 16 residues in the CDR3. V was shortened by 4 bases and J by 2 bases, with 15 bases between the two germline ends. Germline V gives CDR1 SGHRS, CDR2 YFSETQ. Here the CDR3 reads CASSGIRDTNTGELFF. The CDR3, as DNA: TGCGCCAGCAGCGGAATCCGGGACACAAACACCGGGGAGCTGTTTTTT.

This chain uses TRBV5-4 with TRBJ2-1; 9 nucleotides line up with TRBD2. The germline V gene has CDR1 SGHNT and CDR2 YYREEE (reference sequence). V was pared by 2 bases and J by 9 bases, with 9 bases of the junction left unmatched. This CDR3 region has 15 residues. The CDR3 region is CASSFWGAGGSEQFF. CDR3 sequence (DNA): TGTGCCAGCAGCTTTTGGGGAGCGGGAGGTAGTGAGCAGTTCTTC.

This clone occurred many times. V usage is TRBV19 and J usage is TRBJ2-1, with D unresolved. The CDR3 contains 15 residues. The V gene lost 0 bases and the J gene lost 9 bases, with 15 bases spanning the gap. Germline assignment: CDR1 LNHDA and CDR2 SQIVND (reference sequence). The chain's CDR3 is CASSIDGGSLVEQFF. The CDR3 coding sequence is TGTGCCAGTAGTATAGATGGTGGCAGTCTCGTTGAGCAGTTCTTC.

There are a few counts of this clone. The CDR3, as DNA: TGTGCCAGCAGGTCGACAGGGACCGGGGAGCTGTTTTTT. This encodes CASRSTGTGELFF. The chain combines TRBV25-1 with TRBJ2-2; 7 bases line up with TRBD1. Unmatched junction bases numbered 3, after V lost 6 bases and J lost 5 bases. The CDR3 extends over 13 amino acids. Looked up from germline, CDR1 is MGHDK and CDR2 is SYGVNS.

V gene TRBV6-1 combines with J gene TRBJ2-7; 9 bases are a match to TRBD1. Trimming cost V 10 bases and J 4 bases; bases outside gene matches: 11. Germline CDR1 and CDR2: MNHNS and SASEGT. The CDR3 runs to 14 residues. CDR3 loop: CATPGQGPTYEQYF. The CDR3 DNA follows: TGTGCCACGCCGGGACAGGGCCCTACTTACGAGCAGTACTTC.

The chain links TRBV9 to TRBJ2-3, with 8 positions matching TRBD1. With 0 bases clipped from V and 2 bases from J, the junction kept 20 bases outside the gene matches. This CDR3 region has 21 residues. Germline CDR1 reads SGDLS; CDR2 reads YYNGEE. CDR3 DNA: TGTGCCAGCAGCGTAGCATTCCGGACAGGGCCCTCTCCTTCCCTCACAGATACGCAGTATTTT. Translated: CASSVAFRTGPSPSLTDTQYF.

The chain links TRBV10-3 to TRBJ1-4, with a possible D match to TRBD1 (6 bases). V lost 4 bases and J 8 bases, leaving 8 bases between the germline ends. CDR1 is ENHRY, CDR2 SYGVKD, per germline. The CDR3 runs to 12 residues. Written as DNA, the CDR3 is TGTGCCATCAGTGGAGACAGGGAAAAACTGTTTTTT. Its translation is CAISGDREKLFF.

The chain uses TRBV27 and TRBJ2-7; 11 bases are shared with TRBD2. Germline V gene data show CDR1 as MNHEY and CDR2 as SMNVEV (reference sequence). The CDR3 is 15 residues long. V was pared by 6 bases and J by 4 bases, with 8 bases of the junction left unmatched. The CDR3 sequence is CASSNSGRARYEQYF. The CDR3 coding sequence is TGTGCCAGCAGCAATAGCGGGAGGGCCCGGTACGAGCAGTACTTC.

CDR3 sequence: CASRLLNTEAFF. CDR3 sequence (DNA): TGTGCCAGCAGACTTCTGAACACTGAAGCTTTCTTT. The rearrangement uses TRBV2 and TRBJ1-1, with D uncertain. Germline-derived CDR1 and CDR2 are SNHLY and FYNNEI. V lost 6 bases to trimming and J lost 0 bases, with 5 bases between them. The CDR3 totals 12 residues.

CDR3 sequence (DNA): TGTGCCAGCAGTTTATTGGGGACTAGCGGGAGCTTGGCAGATACGCAGTATTTT. Protein product: CASSLLGTSGSLADTQYF. J is TRBJ2-3 and V is TRBV27, with TRBD2 matching 14 bases. V gave up 1 base and J gave up 4 bases; unmatched junction bases: 7. This CDR3 is built from 18 residues. Germline V gene data show CDR1 as MNHEY and CDR2 as SMNVEV (reference sequence).

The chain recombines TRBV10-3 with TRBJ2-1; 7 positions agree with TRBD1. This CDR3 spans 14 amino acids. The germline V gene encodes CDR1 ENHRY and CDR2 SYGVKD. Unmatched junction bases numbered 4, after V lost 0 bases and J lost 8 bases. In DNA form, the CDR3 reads TGTGCCATCAGTGAGTCGACAGGGATACATGAGCAGTTCTTC. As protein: CAISESTGIHEQFF.